This T cell receptor beta chain emerged from a study of Tregs in tolerant kidney transplant recipients. Study-level results: Few patients were studied, so findings need validation in larger groups.

Only in-frame clones appear in the TCRdb table, and some are missing; sequencing was by immunoSEQ multiplex PCR. The table shows roughly 66,000 clones, with over 85% occurring only once. In the case of this clone: Its specificity is unknown.

This clonotype was sampled from a human donor who received a combined kidney and bone marrow transplant. Source: CD8+ T cells from blood, taken before the transplant.

The CDR3 sequence is CASSYGTSGYNEQFF. The CDR3 DNA is TGTGCCAGCAGCTACGGGACTAGCGGATACAATGAGCAGTTCTTC. This chain uses TRBV7-3 with TRBJ2-1; TRBD2 matches at 11 bases. This CDR3 is built from 15 residues. The V gene end was trimmed by 4 bases and the J gene end by 4 bases; junction bases not matched to a gene: 3. Germline values: CDR1 SGHTA, CDR2 FQGTGA.